The present T cell receptor (beta chain) was sequenced within a study of cytomegalovirus exposure and HLA in healthy donors (dated by TCRdb to about 2017). Context from the whole study: In an earlier analysis of about 560 of the donors, roughly 300 Gb of sequence data and approximately 100 million unique TCR beta sequences from roughly 200 million T cells were reported. An early release that covered about 600 HLA-typed donors contained approximately 300 gigabases of sequencing data and about 93 million unique TCR sequences. The genetic ancestry cluster associated with self-reported Caucasian donors included 70% to 85% of the 300 to 450 genotyped donors. The study was designed to test whether signatures of past pathogen exposure could be identified by cataloging public T cell receptors. Using immunosequencing, the study profiled T cell repertoires from 550 to 750 subjects and related those repertoires to cytomegalovirus serostatus. Along with the approximately 620-subject first cohort, a separate validation cohort of about 110 different subjects was used. The study combined high-throughput TCR immunosequencing, statistical association of individual TCRs with disease status, and machine learning to predict cytomegalovirus infection status. A later analysis re-analyzed previously published TCR beta repertoires from about 600 donors and added high-resolution HLA genotyping to study TCR occurrence patterns. Rather than drawing on any new phenotypic data, the later analysis identified candidate immune exposures from TCR beta sequences and the way those sequences occurred across donors. An earlier analysis of some 500 of the donors used high-throughput TCR beta sequencing to judge whether each TCR beta V gene segment behaved as functional or pseudogenic. Donor age, sex, ethnicity and CMV serostatus were compiled alongside the repertoire data. A later genetic analysis used genome-wide SNP genotypes for about three fifths of the 666 donors, treating that subset as a discovery cohort. All discovery cohort repertoires had been generated using a single sequencing platform. HLA typing included class I and class II loci at four-digit resolution. Typing coverage varied by locus: about 620-630 donors for A, B, C, DRB1 and DQB1; roughly 500 for DQA1; about 600 for DPA1; under 490 for DPB1. Several DR-DQ haplotypes were treated as single units for association and clustering because of strong linkage in the cohort. Across about 370 genotyped donors of the cohort, an average of about 240,000 unique TCR beta nucleotide sequences per donor were sequenced, and 15% to 20% of those sequences were non-productive.

The cohort consisted of 670 or so healthy bone marrow donors. At the time of sampling, every cohort member was nominally healthy, though immune exposures that went unrecorded were likely present. The donor was CMV seropositive and belonged to the group of 250 to 300 seropositive cohort members. Each donor provided a peripheral blood sample, and peripheral blood mononuclear cells were used for TCR beta sequencing. The Qiagen DNeasy Blood Extraction Kit was used to extract genomic DNA from the blood cell samples. Libraries were made using the immunoSEQ multiplex PCR assay. For the multiplex PCR, a mixture combining 60 forward primers for TCR Vbeta segments and 13 reverse primers for TCR Jbeta segments was used. A multiplex PCR assay on genomic DNA amplified the CDR3 region of rearranged TCR beta genes. The amplified TCR beta libraries were sequenced on the Illumina HiSeq System as 87-base-pair reads. On the study's bioinformatics: In a later analysis, about 80 million unique TCR beta chains were counted across the roughly 670 repertoires, and approximately 11 million of these chains were shared by at least two donors. A nearest-neighbor algorithm error-corrected the raw reads and collapsed the reads into unique sequences, merging closely related sequences to remove PCR and sequencing errors. CDR3 sequences were aligned to IMGT reference sequences to assign V, D and J gene segments. For a sequence to be retained, a match of at least six nucleotides was required to both a V gene segment and a J gene segment. Rearrangements were classified as productive when the CDR3 lacked stop codons and remained in frame with V and J, and all other rearrangements were classified as non-productive. CDR3 was defined according to IMGT convention as the region running from the second conserved V-encoded cysteine to the conserved J-encoded phenylalanine. The earlier analysis of more than 450 of the donors excluded sequences that lacked an unambiguous match to a single V gene segment. An earlier analysis of a few hundred of the donors classified V segments as functional when productive rearrangements were above 56.7% and as segregating when the standard deviation between donors was above 5%. A statistical classification framework was built for diagnosing cytomegalovirus status from the catalog of TCR beta chain sequences. V and J gene assignment, in a later analysis, came from comparing TCR nucleotide sequences with IMGT/GENE-DB human TR gene sequences. A later analysis assigned CDR3 sequences and most-parsimonious VDJ recombination scenarios with the TCRdist pipeline. In a later analysis, each TCR beta chain was defined by its CDR3 amino acid sequence together with its V-gene family, and reads without a unique V-gene family were excluded. In a later analysis, around 600 highly shared, low-generation-probability nucleotide sequences were removed to address suspected cross-contamination and a sequencing artifact. In a later analysis, a clonal expansion index for each public chain was calculated from normalized within-repertoire ranks of inferred template counts. A later analysis computed generation probabilities with a VDJ recombination model fitted to out-of-frame rearrangements, and checked the results against IGoR. In a later analysis, hypergeometric tests were used to score TCR-TCR, TCR-HLA and TCR-CMV co-occurrence, with a repertoire-size bias correction applied to TCR pairs. A later analysis estimated false discovery rates by permuting HLA or CMV assignments 20 times. In a later analysis, co-occurring TCRs were grouped using DBSCAN, and TCRdist sequence similarity was added for clustering within HLA-allele-positive subsets. For co-occurrence clustering, repertoires with fewer than 30,000 or more than 120,000 public chains were excluded, along with roughly five repertoires with anomalous nucleotide sharing. TCRdb obtained this table from immuneACCESS and retained in-frame rearrangements with V and J assigned. These tables miss some clones; where compared with another copy, unresolved V genes account for less than half of the shortfall, and the remainder is unexplained. V and J calls plus clone size are reproduced from that table; the DNA served to infer D and trimming. Present in this sample are over 150,000 clones, 75% of which were seen just once. The leading ten clones occupy 2.5% to 3% of the sample.

With respect to this clone: Its antigen target is currently unknown. No base qualities exist here, and no much larger clone lies one base off it.

Overall results and qualifications from the work: The study listed 150 to 200 TCR beta chains as associated with cytomegalovirus. According to a later analysis, parvovirus B19, influenza, CMV and Epstein-Barr virus appeared linked to several top co-occurrence clusters. According to a later genetic analysis, donors in an Asian-associated ancestry cluster had fewer N-insertions in productive TCRs than the approximately 650-donor mean. A group of highly shared sequence variants was considered likely to be a technical artifact of the sequencing pipeline. In an earlier analysis of approximately 590 of the donors, most TCR beta V segments were observed in productive rearrangements about 87% or about 30% of the time, broadly matching IMGT annotations. Presence/absence analyses assumed roughly uniform sequencing depth across donors, an assumption that may not hold. Because counts were too low, under 20 rarely observed V segments, including chromosome 9 orphons, were left out of the earlier analysis of approximately 580 of the donors. This cohort had only TCR beta chains sequenced, and the lack of alpha or paired-chain data limited which features could be detected. Linkage disequilibrium might explain the correlated functional status among segregating V segments, but an unknown experimental factor could not be excluded. A further reported finding was that TCR beta sequences accurately predicted the HLA-A and HLA-B alleles for most subjects in the first cohort. Most TCR sequences were seen in very few donors, while some public TCRs were found in many individuals. HLA typing was unavailable for some donors at each locus, so association tests used only the typed subset. Specific HLA alleles were associated with more than 15,000 TCR beta sequences at a false discovery rate of 0.05 in a later analysis. The authors suggested that the approach could potentially be extended to other disease states and immunological phenotypes. Assigning TCR associations to individual alleles was difficult when HLA alleles, especially DR and DQ, strongly co-occurred. In vitro tests confirmed that a few of the cytomegalovirus-associated TCR beta chains recognize cytomegalovirus antigens. CMV serostatus was the only immune exposure information available for the cohort. The classifier was reported to diagnose cytomegalovirus status with high specificity and sensitivity in both the original cohort and the validation cohort. According to a later analysis, TCR association rates differed among HLA loci, with DRB1 alleles showing the most associated TCRs and HLA-C alleles showing the fewest. In a later analysis, HLA-associated TCR beta chains were found to be more clonally expanded and to have lower generation probabilities than equally common non-associated chains. An association between a missense DCLRE1C variant and V-gene and J-gene trimming of TCR beta chains was found in a later genetic analysis and replicated in an independent cohort. In a later analysis, most CMV-associated TCR beta chains were found to appear HLA-restricted, with HLA associations seemingly driven largely by CMV exposure.

The source of this sequence is a woman between 50 and 59 years old in good health and CMV-seropositive. Material for sequencing was PBMCs.

The DNA sequence is given as TGTGCCAGCAGCTTACAGGGAAGTGGCACTGAAGCTTTCTTT. It codes for CASSLQGSGTEAFF. The sequence is built from TRBV7-3 and TRBJ1-1; D gene: possibly TRBD1, on 5 matching bases. CDR1 and CDR2, looked up from the germline V gene, are SGHTA and FQGTGA. The CDR3 spans 14 residues, from the cysteine through the phenylalanine. Solely the CDR3 DNA is kept, with 42 bases framed from the first base. V drops 2 bases and J drops 4 bases, leaving 11 bases in between.